This TCR beta chain was documented in a study of CD8+CD57+ T cells in acquired aplastic anemia. Whole-study context: Yields of DNA that came from sorted CD4+ and CD8+ cells averaged roughly 3.2 ug. Broader study findings: Overlap between patients and controls comprised twenty-nine CD8+ CDR3 sequences.

Using genomic DNA as the template, TCR beta VDJ and CDR3 profiling was carried out. Each CDR3 protein is one row after TCRdb ran MiXCR on the reads. Found here are 300,000 or so distinct CDR3 sequences, approximately 57% of them singletons; the top ten hold under 1.5%. This clonotype occurred once. Its cognate antigen is unknown. The CDR3 extends over 18 amino acids. The V end was cut by 1 base, the J end by 0 bases, with 18 bases between. Looked up from germline, CDR1 is SGHVS and CDR2 is FNYEAQ. All sequencing subjects had displayed CD8+CD57+ cell expansion on flow cytometry. As a group, the patients uniformly had severe acquired aplastic anemia. Patients were treatment-naive when blood was sampled.

The clonotype originates from a human donor with aplastic anemia. Sequenced sample: sorted CD4+, CD8+, or CD8+CD57+ T cells (not recorded which) from PBMCs. The gene calls are TRBV7-6 and TRBJ1-1; D not resolved. The CDR3 DNA sequence: TGTGCCAGCAGCTTAGGGCGATTTGGGCAGAGCGTGAACACTGAAGCTTTCTTT. This codes for CASSLGRFGQSVNTEAFF.